This note documents a single T cell receptor beta chain sequence. Antigen unknown. These data originate in a study of graft-versus-host responses after intestinal transplantation. Germline values: CDR1 MDHEN, CDR2 SYDVKM. Trimming took 2 bases from V and 8 from J, leaving 7 bases between them. There are 12 residues in the CDR3. Assay used: immunoSEQ multiplex PCR; TCRdb lists only in-frame clones, some missing. The sample yields some 140,000 clones, approximately 94% seen once. Points from the study as a whole: Subjects displaying graft-donor T cell macrochimerism possessed elevated graft-versus-host to host-versus-graft clonal ratios inside allografts.

This receptor was taken from a human donor who received an intestinal transplant. This specimen consisted of unstimulated CD4+ T cells sorted from spleen or lymph node cells, obtained before intestinal transplant. The V gene is TRBV28, the J gene TRBJ1-5; TRBD1 might be the D (5 bases). The CDR3 here is CASSLGGKPQHF. As DNA, the CDR3 is TGTGCCAGCAGTTTAGGGGGAAAGCCCCAGCATTTT.